This T cell receptor beta chain is from a study of identical twins. No donor was unhealthy or non-Caucasian. This clonotype was detected ten times or more. The antigen remains unidentified. The CDR3 consists of 14 residues. Per germline, CDR1 SQVTM and CDR2 ANQGSEA. V was trimmed by 6 bases and J by 0 bases, leaving 12 bases between them. Findings and caveats of the study: Analyses of zero insertions could, in part, be confounded by invariant MAIT and iNKT cells. Conclusions came from cross-sectional statistical analysis, not from following the same donors.

TCRdb used MiXCR to reprocess the 5' RACE reads, holding one entry per CDR3 protein. The table lists some 96,000 distinct CDR3 sequences, 5.9% of them singletons. The receptor's source is a woman in her forties or fifties in good health. The chain is built from TRBV29-1 and TRBJ2-1; a weak D match, TRBD2 (6 bases). Material: memory T cells sorted from blood. The CDR3 bases are TGCAGCGTGGGGACTGCGGACTCCTACAATGAGCAGTTCTTC. Translated, it gives CSVGTADSYNEQFF.